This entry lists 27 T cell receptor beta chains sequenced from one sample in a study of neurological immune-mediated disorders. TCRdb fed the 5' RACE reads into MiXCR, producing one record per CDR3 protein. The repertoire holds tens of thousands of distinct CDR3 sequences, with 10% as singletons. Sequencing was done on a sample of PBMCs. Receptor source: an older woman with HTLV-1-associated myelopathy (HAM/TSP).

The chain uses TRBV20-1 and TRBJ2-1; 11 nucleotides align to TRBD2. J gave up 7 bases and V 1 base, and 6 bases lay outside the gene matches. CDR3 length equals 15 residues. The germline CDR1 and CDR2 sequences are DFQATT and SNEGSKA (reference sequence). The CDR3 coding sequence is TGCAGTGCTAGAGTAGCGGGGGGGTCTTGGAATGAGCAGTTCTTC. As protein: CSARVAGGSWNEQFF.

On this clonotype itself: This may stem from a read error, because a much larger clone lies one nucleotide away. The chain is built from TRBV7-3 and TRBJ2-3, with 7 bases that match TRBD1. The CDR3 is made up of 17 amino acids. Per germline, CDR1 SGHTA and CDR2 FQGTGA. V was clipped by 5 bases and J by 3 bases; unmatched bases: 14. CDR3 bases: TGTGCCAGCAGCCCTTCGGACAGGTGGCGCTTTACAGATACGCAGTATTTT. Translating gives CASSPSDRWRFTDTQYF.

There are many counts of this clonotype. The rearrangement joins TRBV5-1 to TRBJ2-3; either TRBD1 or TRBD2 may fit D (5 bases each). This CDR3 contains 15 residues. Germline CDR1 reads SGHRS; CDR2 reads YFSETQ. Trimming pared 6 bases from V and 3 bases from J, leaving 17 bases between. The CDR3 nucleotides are TGCGCCAGCAAGGGACGTGGAGACCCTACAGATACGCAGTATTTT. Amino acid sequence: CASKGRGDPTDTQYF.

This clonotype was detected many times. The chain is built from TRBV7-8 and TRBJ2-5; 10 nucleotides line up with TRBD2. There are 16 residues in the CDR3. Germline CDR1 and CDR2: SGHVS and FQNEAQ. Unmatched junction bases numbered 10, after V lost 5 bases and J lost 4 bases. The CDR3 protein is CASSPVAGGGIETQYF. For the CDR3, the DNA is TGTGCCAGCAGCCCGGTAGCGGGGGGCGGCATAGAGACCCAGTACTTC.

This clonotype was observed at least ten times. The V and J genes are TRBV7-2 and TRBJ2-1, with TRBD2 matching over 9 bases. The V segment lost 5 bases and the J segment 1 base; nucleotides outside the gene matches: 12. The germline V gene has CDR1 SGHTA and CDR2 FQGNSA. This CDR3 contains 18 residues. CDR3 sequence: CASSKKVGGGASYNEQFF. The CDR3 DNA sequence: TGTGCCAGCAGCAAAAAGGTCGGCGGGGGGGCGTCCTACAATGAGCAGTTCTTC.

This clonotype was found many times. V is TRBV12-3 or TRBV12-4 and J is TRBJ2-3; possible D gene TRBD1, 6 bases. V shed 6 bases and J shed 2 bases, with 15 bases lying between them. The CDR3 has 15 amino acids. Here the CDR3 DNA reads TGTGCCAGCAGATCGGACAGTCAATACACAGATACGCAGTATTTT. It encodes CASRSDSQYTDTQYF.

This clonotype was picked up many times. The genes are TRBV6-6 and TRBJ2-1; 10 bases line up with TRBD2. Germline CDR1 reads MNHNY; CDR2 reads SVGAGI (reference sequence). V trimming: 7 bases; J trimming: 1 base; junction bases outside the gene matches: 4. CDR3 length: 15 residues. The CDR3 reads CASIKLAGSYNEQFF. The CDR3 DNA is TGTGCCAGCATTAAACTAGCGGGGTCCTACAATGAGCAGTTCTTC.

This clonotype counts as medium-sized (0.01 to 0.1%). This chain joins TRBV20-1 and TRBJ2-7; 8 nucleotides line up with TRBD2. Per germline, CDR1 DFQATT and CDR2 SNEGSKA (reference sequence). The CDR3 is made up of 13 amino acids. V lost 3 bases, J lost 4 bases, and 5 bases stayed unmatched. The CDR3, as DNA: TGCAGTGCTAGGCGGGGGGCCAGGTACGAGCAGTACTTC. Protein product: CSARRGARYEQYF.

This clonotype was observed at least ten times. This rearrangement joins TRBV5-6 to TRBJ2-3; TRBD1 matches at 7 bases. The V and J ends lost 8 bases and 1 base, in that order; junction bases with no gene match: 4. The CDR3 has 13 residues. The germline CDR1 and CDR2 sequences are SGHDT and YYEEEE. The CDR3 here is CASKGAGTDTQYF. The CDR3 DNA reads TGTGCCAGTAAGGGGGCCGGCACAGATACGCAGTATTTT.

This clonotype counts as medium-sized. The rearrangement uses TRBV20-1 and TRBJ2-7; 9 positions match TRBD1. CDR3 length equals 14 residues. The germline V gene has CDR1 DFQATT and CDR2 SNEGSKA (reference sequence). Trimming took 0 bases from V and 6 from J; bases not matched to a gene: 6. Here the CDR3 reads CSARDLQGALEQYF. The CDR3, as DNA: TGCAGTGCTAGAGATCTACAGGGGGCTCTCGAGCAGTACTTC.

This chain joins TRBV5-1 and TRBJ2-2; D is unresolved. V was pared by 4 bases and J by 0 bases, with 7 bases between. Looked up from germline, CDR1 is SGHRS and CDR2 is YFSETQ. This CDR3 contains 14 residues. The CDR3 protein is CASSIGANTGELFF. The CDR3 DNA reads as TGCGCCAGCAGCATTGGCGCGAACACCGGGGAGCTGTTTTTT.

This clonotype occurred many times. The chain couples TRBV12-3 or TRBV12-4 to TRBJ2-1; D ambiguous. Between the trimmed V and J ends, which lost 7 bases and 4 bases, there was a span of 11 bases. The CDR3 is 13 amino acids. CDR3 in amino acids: CASIGTEYNEQFF. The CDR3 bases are TGTGCCAGCATAGGAACAGAATACAATGAGCAGTTCTTC.

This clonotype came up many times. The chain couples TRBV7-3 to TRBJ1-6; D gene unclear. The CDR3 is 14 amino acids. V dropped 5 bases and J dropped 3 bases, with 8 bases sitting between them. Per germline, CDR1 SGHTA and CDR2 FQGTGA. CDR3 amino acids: CASSEDGYNSPLHF. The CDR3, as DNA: TGTGCCAGCAGCGAGGACGGCTATAATTCACCCCTCCACTTT.

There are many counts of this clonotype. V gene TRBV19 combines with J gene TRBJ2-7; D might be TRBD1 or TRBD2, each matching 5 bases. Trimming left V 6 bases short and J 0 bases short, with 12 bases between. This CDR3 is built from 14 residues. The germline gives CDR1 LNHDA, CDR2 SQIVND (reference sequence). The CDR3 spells CASSRDLSSYEQYF. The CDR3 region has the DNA TGTGCCAGTAGCCGGGACCTAAGCTCCTACGAGCAGTACTTC.

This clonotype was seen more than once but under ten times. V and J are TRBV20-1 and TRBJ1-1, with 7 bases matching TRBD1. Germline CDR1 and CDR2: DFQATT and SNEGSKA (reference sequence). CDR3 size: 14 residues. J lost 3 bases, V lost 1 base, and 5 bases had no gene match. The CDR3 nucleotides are TGCAGTGCTAGAGGACAGGGAGGGGACACTGAAGCTTTCTTT. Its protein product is CSARGQGGDTEAFF.

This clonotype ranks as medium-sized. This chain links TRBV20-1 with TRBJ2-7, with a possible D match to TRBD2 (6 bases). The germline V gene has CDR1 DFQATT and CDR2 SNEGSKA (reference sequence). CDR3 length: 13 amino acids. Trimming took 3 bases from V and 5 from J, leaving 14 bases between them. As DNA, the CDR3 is TGCAGTGCTAGGCGGGACGGTGGGGACGAGCAGTACTTC. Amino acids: CSARRDGGDEQYF.

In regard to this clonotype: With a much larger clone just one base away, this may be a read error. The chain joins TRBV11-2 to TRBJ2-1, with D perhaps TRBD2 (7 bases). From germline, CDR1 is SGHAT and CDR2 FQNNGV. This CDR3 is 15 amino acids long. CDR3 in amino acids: CSSSLGGGPYNEQFF. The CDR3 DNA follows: TGTTCCAGCAGCTTAGGGGGGGGCCCCTACAATGAGCAGTTCTTC.

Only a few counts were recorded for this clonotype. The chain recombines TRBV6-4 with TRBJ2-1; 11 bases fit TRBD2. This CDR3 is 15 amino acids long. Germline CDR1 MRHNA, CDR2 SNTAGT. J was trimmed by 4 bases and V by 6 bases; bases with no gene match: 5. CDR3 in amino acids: CASSVLAGDYNEQFF. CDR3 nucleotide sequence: TGTGCCAGCAGCGTACTAGCGGGGGATTACAATGAGCAGTTCTTC.

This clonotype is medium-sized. CDR3 coding DNA: TGTGCCAGCAGCTTAATTAGCGTCGAGACCCAGTACTTC. This translates into CASSLISVETQYF. V and J are TRBV7-2 and TRBJ2-5, with D possibly being TRBD2 (5 bases). CDR3 length: 13 residues. Trimming removed 2 bases at V and 5 bases at J, with 9 bases between. The germline V gene has CDR1 SGHTA and CDR2 FQGNSA.

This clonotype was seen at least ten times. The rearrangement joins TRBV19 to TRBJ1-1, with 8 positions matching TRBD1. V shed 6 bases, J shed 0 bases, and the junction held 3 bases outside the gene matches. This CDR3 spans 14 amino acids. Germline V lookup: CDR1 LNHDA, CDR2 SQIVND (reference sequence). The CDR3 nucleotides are TGTGCCAGTAGGATGGACAGGGTGAACACTGAAGCTTTCTTT. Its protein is CASRMDRVNTEAFF.

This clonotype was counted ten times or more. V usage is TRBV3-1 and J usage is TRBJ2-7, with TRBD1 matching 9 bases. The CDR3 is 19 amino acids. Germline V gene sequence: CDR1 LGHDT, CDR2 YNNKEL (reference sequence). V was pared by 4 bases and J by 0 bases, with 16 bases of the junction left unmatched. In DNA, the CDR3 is TGTGCCAGCAGCCTTTCGGACAGGGGAAGGGGGGGTTCCTCCTACGAGCAGTACTTC. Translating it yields CASSLSDRGRGGSSYEQYF.

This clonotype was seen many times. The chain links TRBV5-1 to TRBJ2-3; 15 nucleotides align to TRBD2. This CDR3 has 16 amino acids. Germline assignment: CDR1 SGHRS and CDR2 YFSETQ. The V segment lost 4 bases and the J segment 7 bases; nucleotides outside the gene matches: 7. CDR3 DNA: TGCGCCAGCAGCCCTGGACTAGCGGGGGGGTCGAATACGCAGTATTTT. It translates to CASSPGLAGGSNTQYF.

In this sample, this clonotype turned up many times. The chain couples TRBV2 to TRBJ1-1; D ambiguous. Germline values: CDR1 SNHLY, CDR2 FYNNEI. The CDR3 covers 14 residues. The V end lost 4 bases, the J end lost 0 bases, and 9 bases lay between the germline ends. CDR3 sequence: CASSVGTVNTEAFF. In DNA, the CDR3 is TGTGCCAGCAGTGTGGGTACAGTGAACACTGAAGCTTTCTTT.

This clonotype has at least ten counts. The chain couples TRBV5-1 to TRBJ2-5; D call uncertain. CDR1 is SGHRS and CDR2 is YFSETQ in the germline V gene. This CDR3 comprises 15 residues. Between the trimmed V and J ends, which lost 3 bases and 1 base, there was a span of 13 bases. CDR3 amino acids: CASSWTAHGQETQYF. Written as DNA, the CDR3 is TGCGCCAGCAGCTGGACCGCCCACGGCCAAGAGACCCAGTACTTC. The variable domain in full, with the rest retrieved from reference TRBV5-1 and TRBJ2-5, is KAGVTQTPRYLIKTRGQQVTLSCSPISGHRSVSWYQQTPGQGLQFLFEYFSETQRNKGNFPGRFSGRQFSNSRSEMNVSTLELGDSALYLCASSWTAHGQETQYFGPGTRLLVL.

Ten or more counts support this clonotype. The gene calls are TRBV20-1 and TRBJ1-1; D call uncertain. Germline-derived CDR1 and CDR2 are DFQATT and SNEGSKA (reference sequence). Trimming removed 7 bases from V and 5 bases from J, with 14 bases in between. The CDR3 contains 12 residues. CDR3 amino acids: CSVSLRVTEAFF. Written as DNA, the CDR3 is TGCAGTGTGTCTCTGAGAGTGACTGAAGCTTTCTTT.

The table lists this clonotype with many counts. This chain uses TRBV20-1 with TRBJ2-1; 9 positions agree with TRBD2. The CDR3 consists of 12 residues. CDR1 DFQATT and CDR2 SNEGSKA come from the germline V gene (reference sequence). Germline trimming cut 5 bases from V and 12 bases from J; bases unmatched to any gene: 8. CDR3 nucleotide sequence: TGCAGTGCTCCTAAGGCGGGGGGGCTGCAGTTCTTC. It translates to CSAPKAGGLQFF.

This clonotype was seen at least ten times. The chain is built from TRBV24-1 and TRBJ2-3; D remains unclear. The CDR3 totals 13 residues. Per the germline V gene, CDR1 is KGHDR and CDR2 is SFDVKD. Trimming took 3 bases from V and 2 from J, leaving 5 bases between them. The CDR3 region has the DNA TGTGCCACCAGTGATGTCAACACAGATACGCAGTATTTT. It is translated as CATSDVNTDTQYF.